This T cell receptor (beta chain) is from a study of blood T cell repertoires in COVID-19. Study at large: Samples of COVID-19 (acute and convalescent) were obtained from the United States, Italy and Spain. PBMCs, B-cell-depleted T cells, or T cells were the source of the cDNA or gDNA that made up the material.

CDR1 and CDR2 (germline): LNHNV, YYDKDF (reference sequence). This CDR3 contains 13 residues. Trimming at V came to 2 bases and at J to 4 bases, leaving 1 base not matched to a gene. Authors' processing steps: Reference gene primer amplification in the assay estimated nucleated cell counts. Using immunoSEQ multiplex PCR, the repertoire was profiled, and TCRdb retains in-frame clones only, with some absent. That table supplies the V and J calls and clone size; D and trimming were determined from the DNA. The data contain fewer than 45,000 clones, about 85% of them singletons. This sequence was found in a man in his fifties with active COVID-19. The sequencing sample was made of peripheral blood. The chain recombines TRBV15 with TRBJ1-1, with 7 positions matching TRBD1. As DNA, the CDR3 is TGTGCCACCAGCAGATCAGGGGGCACTGAAGCTTTCTTT. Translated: CATSRSGGTEAFF.